These T cell receptor beta chains were read from a single sample in a study of Ad26.COV2.S vaccination and SARS-CoV-2 variants. Assay: immunoSEQ multiplex PCR; the TCRdb copy retains only in-frame clones and omits some. The sample carries under 550,000 clones, more than 75% recorded once. The starting material was peripheral blood, obtained in a trial of Ad26.COV2.S vaccine versus placebo. The source of these receptors is a person aged 18-65 years who received the Ad26.COV2.S COVID-19 vaccine or a placebo. Each CDR3 is given with its conserved first and last residue. A D gene is named only where the DNA matches it firmly.

J: TRBJ2-3; V: TRBV27; D: .; CDR3: CASSFLDTQYF
J: TRBJ2-7; V: TRBV3-1/TRBV3-2; D: .; CDR3: CASSQGLANYEQYF
J: TRBJ1-1; V: TRBV20-1; D: .; CDR3: CGGRANTEAFF
J: TRBJ1-6; V: TRBV28; D: .; CDR3: CASRLPQAYNSPLHF
J: TRBJ2-5; V: TRBV5-4; D: TRBD2; CDR3: CASSLLGLAGGRETQYF
J: TRBJ2-7; V: TRBV10-3; D: TRBD1; CDR3: CAISDRTGTDSYEQYF
J: TRBJ1-2; V: TRBV5-4; D: .; CDR3: CASSLNRDYTF
J: TRBJ2-3; V: TRBV3-1/TRBV3-2; D: .; CDR3: CASAAGGSSYTQYF
J: TRBJ1-3; V: TRBV1; D: .; CDR3: CTSREDTNSGNTIYF
J: TRBJ2-7; V: TRBV28; D: .; CDR3: CASSGRIVSEQYF
J: TRBJ2-5; V: TRBV4-2; D: .; CDR3: CASSQWKTGIEETQYF
J: TRBJ1-2; V: TRBV4-1; D: .; CDR3: CASSQEGRVVGGYTF
J: TRBJ1-4; V: TRBV3-1/TRBV3-2; D: .; CDR3: CASSPQGEKLFF
J: TRBJ1-1; V: TRBV29-1; D: .; CDR3: CSVGHRGPPMGAEAFF
J: TRBJ1-1; V: TRBV27; D: .; CDR3: CASTDRQNTEAFF
J: TRBJ2-5; V: TRBV3-1/TRBV3-2; D: .; CDR3: CASSQYMGQETQYF
J: TRBJ1-2; V: TRBV10-3; D: TRBD1; CDR3: CAISPGTDYGYTF
J: TRBJ1-6; V: TRBV20-1; D: TRBD1; CDR3: CSASRTGTDSPLHF
J: TRBJ1-1; V: TRBV27; D: TRBD1; CDR3: CASSLSGTGPAFF
J: TRBJ2-4; V: TRBV5-4; D: TRBD1; CDR3: CASSRDGQGFNIQYF
J: TRBJ2-7; V: TRBV10-2; D: .; CDR3: CASSETGLEQYF
J: TRBJ2-1; V: TRBV19; D: TRBD2; CDR3: CASSQTSGGYNEQFF
J: TRBJ1-2; V: TRBV5-1; D: TRBD1; CDR3: CASSLAVDRGSGYTF
J: TRBJ2-3; V: TRBV9; D: TRBD2; CDR3: CASSVAPAGAPSSTQYF
J: TRBJ1-4; V: TRBV19; D: TRBD1; CDR3: CASSFRTGGSEKLFF
J: TRBJ2-3; V: TRBV7-9; D: TRBD1; CDR3: CASSYGQGTDTQYF